The 8 T cell receptor beta chains below come from one sample, sequenced in a study of blood T cell repertoires in COVID-19. The repertoire was sequenced with immunoSEQ multiplex PCR; TCRdb's copy has only in-frame clones and lacks some. There are 170,000 or so clones in the sample; 85% to 90% occur only once, and 6% to 6.5% lies in the top ten. Sequences were obtained from PBMCs or T cells enriched from blood (not recorded which). The receptors here all came from a man aged 40-49 years who had recovered from COVID-19.

The rearrangement joins TRBV4-1 to TRBJ1-2; 10 bases line up with TRBD1. From germline, CDR1 is MGHRA and CDR2 YSYEKL. This CDR3 is built from 16 residues. V shed 4 bases and J 8 bases; nucleotides not matched to a gene: 13. The CDR3 bases are TGCGCCAGCAGCCTGGATCCGGGACAGGGGTTTAAAGGCTACACCTTC. It specifies CASSLDPGQGFKGYTF.

This clone was picked up one time. This rearrangement joins TRBV6-5 to TRBJ2-7, with TRBD1 as a possible D gene (7 bases). Germline V lookup: CDR1 MNHEY, CDR2 SVGAGI. Trimming took 6 bases from V and 2 from J, leaving 14 bases between them. CDR3 length: 14 residues. The CDR3 sequence: CASRRRGDPYEQYF. For the CDR3, the DNA is TGTGCCAGCAGACGCAGGGGGGATCCCTACGAGCAGTACTTC.

V usage is TRBV21-1 and J usage is TRBJ2-2; no check of the table's D call, TRBD1, against the DNA was made. TRBV21-1 is deemed a pseudogene. The CDR3 contains 13 residues. The CDR3 here is CAIQAPNTGELFF. The DNA for the CDR3 is TGTGCCATTCAGGCGCCTAACACCGGGGAGCTGTTTTTT.

J is TRBJ1-4 and V is TRBV5-1; 7 bases map to TRBD1. Germline V lookup: CDR1 SGHRS, CDR2 YFSETQ. V was pared by 4 bases and J by 8 bases, with 8 bases of the junction left unmatched. The CDR3 sequence is 14 residues long. CDR3 coding DNA: TGCGCCAGCAGCCCCAGACAGGGTAGCGAAAAACTGTTTTTT. Its protein is CASSPRQGSEKLFF.

The chain combines TRBV27 with TRBJ1-1; D unresolved. The CDR3 loop spans 13 amino acids. CDR1 is MNHEY, CDR2 SMNVEV, per germline (reference sequence). V was clipped by 8 bases and J by 3 bases, with 13 bases between them. The CDR3 protein is CASGRGLYTEAFF. CDR3 nucleotide sequence: TGTGCCAGCGGAAGAGGGCTCTACACTGAAGCTTTCTTT.

The J gene is TRBJ2-7, the V gene TRBV5-1, with TRBD1 matching over 10 bases. V was clipped by 2 bases and J by 4 bases; unmatched bases: 9. The germline gives CDR1 SGHRS, CDR2 YFSETQ. There are 16 residues in the CDR3. CDR3: CASSFEVDRGQYEQYF. The CDR3 nucleotides read TGCGCCAGCAGCTTTGAGGTCGACAGGGGGCAGTACGAGCAGTACTTC.

This chain connects TRBV9 to TRBJ1-2; D not resolved. The V and J ends lost 0 bases and 6 bases respectively, with 12 bases between them. CDR1 SGDLS and CDR2 YYNGEE come from the germline V gene. CDR3 size: 14 residues. This chain's CDR3 is CASSVALGGDGYTF. In nucleotides, the CDR3 is TGTGCCAGCAGCGTAGCTCTGGGCGGGGATGGCTACACCTTC.

The V gene is TRBV12-5, the J gene TRBJ1-1; no firm D call. Germline V lookup: CDR1 LGHNT, CDR2 FRNRAP. The germline V and J ends were trimmed by 3 bases and 2 bases, with 7 bases remaining between them. The CDR3 loop spans 13 amino acids. The CDR3 DNA reads as TGTGCTAGTGGTTTTCAGGTTAACACTGAAGCTTTCTTT. Translating it yields CASGFQVNTEAFF. The entire variable domain, with the rest obtained from reference TRBV12-5 and TRBJ1-1, is as follows: DARVTQTPRHKVTEMGQEVTMRCQPILGHNTVFWYRQTMMQGLELLAYFRNRAPLDDSGMPKDRFSAEMPDATLATLKIQPSEPRDSAVYFCASGFQVNTEAFFGQGTRLTVV.